This section outlines one T cell receptor (beta chain) sequence together with its context. CDR3 length: 13 residues. Trimming shortened V by 1 base and J by 6 bases, and 9 bases separated the two germline ends. Germline values: CDR1 MDHEN, CDR2 SYDVKM. The data were obtained in a study of blood T cell repertoires in COVID-19. Assay used: immunoSEQ multiplex PCR; TCRdb lists only in-frame clones, some missing. The sample includes some 260,000 clones, 88% of them seen just once. The genes are TRBV28 and TRBJ1-2; tentative D call: TRBD1 (5 bases). What was sequenced was peripheral blood. The clonotype comes from a woman aged 40 to 49 who had recovered from COVID-19. CDR3 sequence reads: CASSLSGGDGYTF. CDR3 coding DNA: TGTGCCAGCAGTTTATCGGGGGGTGATGGCTACACCTTC.